These 25 T cell receptor beta chains were sequenced from one sample in a study of T cell responses to AZD1222 COVID-19 vaccine. The table came from immunoSEQ multiplex PCR; TCRdb's copy has only in-frame clones and leaves some out. The table records about 87,000 clones, over 75% of them present only once. The sequencing used peripheral blood, collected on day 0 of AZD1222 vaccination. All receptors derive from an adult in good health.

This rearrangement joins TRBV5-6 to TRBJ1-4, with 8 bases aligning to TRBD1. CDR3 length: 15 residues. Germline V lookup: CDR1 SGHDT, CDR2 YYEEEE. V dropped 2 bases and J dropped 6; count of bases not matched to a gene: 6. CDR3 protein: CASSLAGTGYEKLFF. The CDR3 DNA reads TGTGCCAGCAGCTTAGCCGGGACAGGATATGAAAAACTGTTTTTT.

The chain links TRBV7-3 to TRBJ1-1, with D uncertain. The CDR3 runs 13 residues. V was clipped by 6 bases and J by 3 bases, with 11 bases between them. In germline, CDR1 is SGHTA, CDR2 FQGTGA. CDR3 protein: CASRLRVDTEAFF. The CDR3 DNA sequence: TGTGCCAGCAGGTTGAGGGTAGACACTGAAGCTTTCTTT. Based on the CDR3 plus reference TRBV7-3 and TRBJ1-1, the full variable domain is GAGVSQTPSNKVTEKGKYVELRCDPISGHTALYWYRQSLGQGPEFLIYFQGTGAADDSGLPNDRFFAVRPEGSVSTLKIQRTERGDSAVYLCASRLRVDTEAFFGQGTRLTVV.

Comment on this clone: A read error may account for a junction end that differs from germline. This chain uses TRBV27 with TRBJ2-3, with a possible D match to TRBD1 (6 bases). Germline V gene data show CDR1 as MNHEY and CDR2 as SMNVEV (reference sequence). The CDR3 has 15 amino acids. CDR3 sequence: CASRLSQGRTDTQYF. DNA for the CDR3: TGTGCCAGCAGATTATCACAGGGACGCACAGATACGCAGTATTTT.

The chain couples TRBV2 to TRBJ1-4, with D perhaps TRBD1 (5 bases). This CDR3 region has 15 residues. Germline CDR1 SNHLY, CDR2 FYNNEI. V was pared by 2 bases and J by 7 bases, with 14 bases between. The CDR3 region is CASSERQGEGEKLFF. CDR3 DNA: TGTGCCAGCAGTGAACGGCAGGGCGAAGGTGAAAAACTGTTTTTT. Together with reference TRBV2 and TRBJ1-4, the CDR3 gives the full variable domain: EPEVTQTPSHQVTQMGQEVILRCVPISNHLYFYWYRQILGQKVEFLVSFYNNEISEKSEIFDDQFSVERPDGSNFTLKIRSTKLEDSAMYFCASSERQGEGEKLFFGSGTQLSVL.

This sequence joins TRBV5-6 and TRBJ1-3; TRBD1 aligns across 7 bases. The CDR3 loop spans 16 amino acids. The germline V gene encodes CDR1 SGHDT and CDR2 YYEEEE. Trimming took 4 bases from V and 0 from J; bases not matched to a gene: 7. The CDR3 DNA reads TGTGCCAGCAGCAAAGTGACAGGGTTCTCTGGAAACACCATATATTTT. Translation gives CASSKVTGFSGNTIYF.

As DNA, the CDR3 is TGCAGCGTCGGCCTCGGGACAGGGGCGAACACTGAAGCTTTCTTT. Translating gives CSVGLGTGANTEAFF. This chain joins TRBV29-1 and TRBJ1-1, with 10 bases identical to TRBD1. CDR1 and CDR2 from the germline V gene are SQVTM and ANQGSEA. Trimming at V came to 6 bases and at J to 1 base, leaving 8 bases not matched to a gene. The CDR3 length is 15 residues.

This clone has a single count. The chain joins TRBV5-6 to TRBJ2-7; D possibly corresponds to TRBD2 (5 bases). V was clipped by 3 bases and J by 2 bases, with 15 bases between them. Germline V gene sequence: CDR1 SGHDT, CDR2 YYEEEE. The CDR3 totals 15 residues. CDR3 protein: CASSSNLREPYEQYF. The CDR3 region has the DNA TGTGCCAGCAGCTCCAATTTGAGGGAACCCTACGAGCAGTACTTC. Full variable domain (outside the CDR3, taken from reference TRBV5-6 and TRBJ2-7): DAGVTQSPTHLIKTRGQQVTLRCSPKSGHDTVSWYQQALGQGPQFIFQYYEEEERQRGNFPDRFSGHQFPNYSSELNVNALLLGDSALYLCASSSNLREPYEQYFGPGTRLTVT.

This chain joins TRBV21-1 and TRBJ2-3; the tabulated D call, TRBD2, remains unverified against the DNA. TRBV21-1 is a pseudogene segment. CDR3 length equals 17 residues. CDR3 sequence: CASSKLAGAPAGDTQYF. The CDR3 DNA reads TGTGCCAGCAGCAAACTAGCGGGGGCCCCAGCGGGCGATACGCAGTATTTT.

The V call is TRBV4-2, the J call TRBJ2-1; D not resolved. There are 15 residues in the CDR3. With 2 bases removed from V and 0 bases from J, the gap between germline ends came to 8 bases. Looked up from germline, CDR1 is LGHNA and CDR2 is YNFKEQ. The CDR3 nucleotides are TGTGCCAGCAGCCAATCGCTGAGCTCCTACAATGAGCAGTTCTTC. As protein: CASSQSLSSYNEQFF.

The chain recombines TRBV6-5 with TRBJ1-1, with 10 bases lining up with TRBD1. This CDR3 is built from 15 residues. From germline, CDR1 is MNHEY and CDR2 SVGAGI. Trimming took 4 bases from V and 1 from J; bases not matched to a gene: 3. The CDR3 DNA reads TGTGCCAGCAGTTCGGACAGGGGGAAGAACACTGAAGCTTTCTTT. Translation gives CASSSDRGKNTEAFF.

The rearrangement links TRBV6-2 or TRBV6-3 to TRBJ2-7; D might be TRBD2 (5 bases). Germline CDR1 reads MNHEY; CDR2 reads SVGEGT. Trimming left V 6 bases short and J 3 bases short, with 12 bases between. The CDR3 runs to 13 residues. CDR3 amino acids: CASSPTGVYEQYF. The CDR3 DNA is TGTGCCAGCAGCCCGACCGGGGTCTACGAGCAGTACTTC.

The rearrangement links TRBV7-9 to TRBJ1-2; D perhaps matches TRBD1 (5 bases). Germline V gene data show CDR1 as SEHNR and CDR2 as FQNEAQ (reference sequence). The CDR3 loop spans 14 amino acids. With 3 bases removed from V and 2 bases from J, the gap between germline ends came to 10 bases. DNA for the CDR3: TGTGCCAGCAGCTTGGGACCAGGGAACTATGGCTACACCTTC. This gives the protein CASSLGPGNYGYTF.

J is TRBJ1-2 and V is TRBV21-1; TRBD1 is taken as the D call from the table, unchecked against the DNA. TRBV21-1 constitutes a pseudogene. The CDR3 runs 15 residues. CDR3 sequence: CASSLRTGRPNGYTF. The CDR3 DNA reads as TGTGCCAGCAGCCTCAGGACAGGGAGACCTAACGGCTACACCTTC.

The chain couples TRBV30 to TRBJ1-2; possible D gene TRBD1, 6 bases. Germline assignment: CDR1 GTSNPN and CDR2 SVGIG (reference sequence). The CDR3 sequence is 17 residues long. V lost 3 bases to trimming and J lost 6 bases, with 26 bases between them. In DNA form, the CDR3 reads TGTGCCTGGAGAACTACGCTAGGGGGGCTAAATAAGGATGGCTACACCTTC. Translating it yields CAWRTTLGGLNKDGYTF.

The chain uses TRBV7-2 and TRBJ1-1, with TRBD1 matching 7 bases. This CDR3 spans 14 amino acids. Trimming took 1 base from V and 10 from J; bases not matched to a gene: 9. Germline CDR1 and CDR2: SGHTA and FQGNSA. In nucleotides, the CDR3 is TGTGCCAGCAGCTTAGAGGGGGCGGCTCTGGGAGCTTTCTTT. This sequence encodes CASSLEGAALGAFF.

The rearrangement uses TRBV4-1 and TRBJ2-1; TRBD2 matches 12 bases. This CDR3 comprises 18 residues. Germline CDR1 reads MGHRA; CDR2 reads YSYEKL. V gave up 3 bases and J gave up 7 bases; unmatched junction bases: 13. CDR3 region: CASSQGASGRAGRNEQFF. The DNA for the CDR3 is TGCGCCAGCAGCCAGGGGGCTAGCGGGAGGGCTGGTAGGAATGAGCAGTTCTTC.

This rearrangement joins TRBV5-1 to TRBJ1-1; the D is unclear. CDR1 and CDR2 from the germline V gene are SGHRS and YFSETQ. Trimming took off 1 base at V and 0 bases at J, with 7 bases between the two ends. The CDR3 length is 14 residues. Written as DNA, the CDR3 is TGCGCCAGCAGCTTGTACGGGATGAACACTGAAGCTTTCTTT. Residues: CASSLYGMNTEAFF.

The chain has TRBV29-1 and TRBJ2-7, with D maybe TRBD2 (5 bases). Trimming cost V 0 bases and J 0 bases, with 12 bases left between them. The germline CDR1 and CDR2 sequences are SQVTM and ANQGSEA. The CDR3 loop spans 15 amino acids. For the CDR3, the DNA is TGCAGCGTTGAAGATAATATGGCGGGCTCCTACGAGCAGTACTTC. Residues: CSVEDNMAGSYEQYF.

The chain is built from TRBV28 and TRBJ1-1; perhaps TRBD1 as D (5 bases). CDR1 and CDR2 (germline): MDHEN, SYDVKM. V was cut by 2 bases and J by 1 base, with 14 bases left in between. CDR3 length: 16 amino acids. The CDR3 here is CASSLRQGGGNTEAFF. CDR3 in DNA: TGTGCCAGCAGTTTACGGCAGGGTGGGGGGAACACTGAAGCTTTCTTT.

This chain uses TRBV5-1 with TRBJ2-1, with D perhaps being TRBD1 or TRBD2 (6 bases each). Germline V gene data show CDR1 as SGHRS and CDR2 as YFSETQ. CDR3 length equals 16 residues. The V gene lost 0 bases and the J gene lost 0 bases, with 10 bases spanning the gap. The CDR3 nucleotides are TGCGCCAGCAGCTTGGTTGGAGGGGGCTCCTACAATGAGCAGTTCTTC. Protein product: CASSLVGGGSYNEQFF. Full variable domain (outside the CDR3, taken from reference TRBV5-1 and TRBJ2-1): KAGVTQTPRYLIKTRGQQVTLSCSPISGHRSVSWYQQTPGQGLQFLFEYFSETQRNKGNFPGRFSGRQFSNSRSEMNVSTLELGDSALYLCASSLVGGGSYNEQFFGPGTRLTVL.

The rearrangement uses TRBV5-1 and TRBJ1-6; no clear D. The CDR3 is made up of 14 amino acids. Trimming stripped 0 bases from V and 4 bases from J, with 5 bases between. Germline V gives CDR1 SGHRS, CDR2 YFSETQ. The chain's CDR3 is CASSLEGYNSPLHF. As DNA, the CDR3 is TGCGCCAGCAGCTTGGAAGGTTATAATTCACCCCTCCACTTT.

V usage is TRBV5-6 and J usage is TRBJ1-1; a weak D match, TRBD1 (5 bases). This CDR3 region has 13 residues. Germline V gene sequence: CDR1 SGHDT, CDR2 YYEEEE. Trimming removed 3 bases from V and 1 base from J, with 7 bases in between. CDR3 DNA: TGTGCCAGCAGCTCGGGACGGAACACTGAAGCTTTCTTT. Residues: CASSSGRNTEAFF.

This chain links TRBV5-4 with TRBJ2-6, with D perhaps matching TRBD2 (5 bases). CDR1 and CDR2 from the germline V gene are SGHNT and YYREEE (reference sequence). CDR3 length: 16 residues. Trimming removed 2 bases from V and 4 bases from J, with 13 bases in between. The CDR3 DNA sequence: TGTGCCAGCAGCTTAGGGAGCAGGATCGGGGCCAACGTCCTGACTTTC. It codes for CASSLGSRIGANVLTF.

The gene calls are TRBV24-1 and TRBJ2-1; TRBD1 aligns across 9 bases. Germline V gene sequence: CDR1 KGHDR, CDR2 SFDVKD. CDR3 length: 14 residues. The V gene end was trimmed by 4 bases and the J gene end by 8 bases; junction bases not matched to a gene: 5. For the CDR3, the DNA is TGTGCCACCAGTGAAATGACAGGGGGACATGAGCAGTTCTTC. This translates into CATSEMTGGHEQFF.

The gene calls are TRBV18 and TRBJ1-3; 11 bases align to TRBD1. V trimming: 6 bases; J trimming: 2 bases; junction bases outside the gene matches: 12. Germline values: CDR1 KGHSH, CDR2 LQKENI. The CDR3 extends over 18 amino acids. The CDR3 bases are TGTGCCAGCTCCCGCACCCCCGGGACAGGGGGTCCTGGAAACACCATATATTTT. This encodes CASSRTPGTGGPGNTIYF.